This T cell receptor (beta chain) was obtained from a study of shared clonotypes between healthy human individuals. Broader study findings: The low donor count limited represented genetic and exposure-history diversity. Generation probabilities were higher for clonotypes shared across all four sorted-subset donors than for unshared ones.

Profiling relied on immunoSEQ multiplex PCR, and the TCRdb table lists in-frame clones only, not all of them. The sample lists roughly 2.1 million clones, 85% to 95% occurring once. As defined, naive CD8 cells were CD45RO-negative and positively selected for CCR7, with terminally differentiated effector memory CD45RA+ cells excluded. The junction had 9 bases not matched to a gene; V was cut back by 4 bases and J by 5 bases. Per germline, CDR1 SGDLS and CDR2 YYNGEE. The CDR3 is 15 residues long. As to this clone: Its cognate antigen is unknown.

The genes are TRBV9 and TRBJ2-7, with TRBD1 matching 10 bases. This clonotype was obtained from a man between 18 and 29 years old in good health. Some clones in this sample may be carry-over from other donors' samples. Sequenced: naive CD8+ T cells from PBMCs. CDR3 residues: CASSSGGQGNHEQYF. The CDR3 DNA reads TGTGCCAGCAGCTCCGGGGGACAGGGGAACCACGAGCAGTACTTC.